Ten or more counts support the clone carrying this T cell receptor beta chain. Antigen specificity is unknown. The ends were cut back, 4 bases at V and 5 bases at J, with 10 bases in the middle. This CDR3 comprises 13 residues. CDR1 and CDR2 (germline): LGHNA, YNFKEQ. The source of the sample is a study of spatial heterogeneity in lung cancer. Study information: Samples came from 70 to 80 TRACERx patients with untreated early-stage lung cancer. Where they were available, follow-up PBMC samples were sequenced, at a median of about 22 months after resection. Study outcomes and limitations: Resection saw ubiquitous expanded tumor TCRs appear in blood more than follow-up did.

The time point here: blood at routine non-recurrence follow-up after resection. Unsorted tumor, nontumor lung tissue or cryopreserved PBMC supplied the whole RNA. TCRdb re-called the 5' RACE reads with MiXCR, one entry per CDR3 protein. This sample has 39,000 or so distinct CDR3 sequences, with 8% to 11% found just once. The genes are TRBV4-2 and TRBJ2-3, with D hard to call. This sequence was found in a female donor with early-stage non-small cell lung cancer. This specimen consisted of PBMCs, obtained at follow-up. The CDR3 sequence is CASSPSQRDTQYF. The CDR3 DNA is TGTGCCAGCAGCCCCTCCCAAAGAGATACGCAGTATTTT.